The clone carrying this T cell receptor (beta chain) was recorded once. Healthy adults negative for HIV, lacking recent acute infections or vaccinations, served as donors. For sorted subsets, 150 to 250 ng DNA per replicate equaled around 30,000 T cell genomes. TCRdb's table, derived via immunoSEQ multiplex PCR, lists solely in-frame clones and lacks some. The sample contains over 950,000 clones, around three quarters of which appear only once. This sample is drawn from a study of shared clonotypes between healthy human individuals. Study in general: The plates for each donor numbered three CD4 naive, three CD4 memory, two CD8 naive and one CD8 memory.

The CDR3 contains 15 residues. V lost 2 bases to trimming and J lost 2 bases, with 11 bases between them. Germline V CDR1 and CDR2: MDHEN, SYDVKM. Sequenced input: memory CD4+ T cells from PBMCs. Indicated subset: CD45RA-negative fraction. This receptor was identified in a man aged 18 to 35 in good health. Some clones in this sample may be carry-over from other donors' samples. The chain employs TRBV28 and TRBJ2-3, with D tentatively TRBD2 (5 bases). CDR3: CASSLPIGVTDTQYF. CDR3 nucleotides: TGTGCCAGCAGTTTACCTATCGGGGTCACAGATACGCAGTATTTT.